This TCR beta chain is from a study of blood T cells in healthy people across ages. Study summary: Researchers report that template switching captured about one barcoded beta molecule per two T cells. Study-wide points: It was found that TCR beta diversity correlated strongly with the percentage of naive T cells. CMV status of donors was not determined, possibly confounding expanded clonotype changes.

A sample-barcoded 5' primer and a J-beta primer mix were used in a second PCR of about 7 to 12 cycles. Via MiXCR, TCRdb re-called the 5' RACE reads, giving one row per CDR3 protein. Among about 640,000 distinct CDR3 sequences listed, about 54% were seen once. The length of the CDR3 is 16 residues. V lost 4 bases and J lost 6, with 18 bases in between. CDR1 and CDR2 (germline): SNHLY, FYNNEI. Donors each provided 8 to 10 milliliters of peripheral blood. This clonotype was seen more than once but under ten times. Its antigen remains unidentified. What was sequenced was blood. The TCR originated in a man aged 60-69 years in good health. V is TRBV2 and J is TRBJ1-4; D is possibly TRBD1 (5 bases). Here the CDR3 reads CASSARLAQGDEKLFF. The CDR3 bases are TGTGCCAGCAGTGCTCGATTGGCTCAGGGAGATGAAAAACTGTTTTTT.